Below, 30 T cell receptor beta chains from the same sample are listed, as sequenced in a study of cytomegalovirus exposure and HLA in healthy donors. 60 Vbeta and 13 Jbeta primers were used in PCR. Repertoires were generated with immunoSEQ multiplex PCR, while TCRdb's copy carries only in-frame clones and drops some. The sample has about 140,000 clones, 82% seen once. Source material: PBMCs. These receptors were taken from a male donor in good health and CMV-seronegative.

The table lists this clone with a few counts. The junction departs from germline at one end; a sequencing error may be responsible. The J gene is TRBJ1-3, the V gene TRBV5-4; 8 bases fit TRBD1. The germline V gene has CDR1 SGHNT and CDR2 YYREEE (reference sequence). The CDR3 loop spans 13 amino acids. The CDR3 reads CGSQDRAENTIYF. For the CDR3, the DNA is TGTGGCAGCCAGGACAGGGCTGAAAACACCATATATTTT.

The CDR3 coding sequence is TGTGCCAGTAGTATCGCTAGCGGGAGTCTAGATGAGCAGTTCTTC. Protein product: CASSIASGSLDEQFF. The chain carries TRBV19 and TRBJ2-1; 10 bases map to TRBD2. This CDR3 spans 15 amino acids. CDR1 LNHDA and CDR2 SQIVND come from the germline V gene (reference sequence). Germline trimming cut 3 bases from V and 8 bases from J; bases unmatched to any gene: 7.

The chain recombines TRBV9 with TRBJ2-2; D is possibly TRBD2 (5 bases). CDR1 is SGDLS and CDR2 is YYNGEE in the germline V gene. The CDR3 runs to 15 residues. Trimming cost V 4 bases and J 1 base, with 11 bases left between them. The CDR3 DNA reads as TGTGCCAGCAGCCCAAGACTACTGAACACCGGGGAGCTGTTTTTT. It codes for CASSPRLLNTGELFF.

This clone was recorded once. V is TRBV7-6 and J is TRBJ2-1; TRBD2 agrees at 11 bases. CDR3 size: 15 residues. Germline V gene data show CDR1 as SGHVS and CDR2 as FNYEAQ. Trimming removed 4 bases from V and 8 bases from J; junction bases left unmatched: 7. The chain's CDR3 is CASSYLAGGRDEQFF. CDR3 sequence (DNA): TGTGCCAGCAGCTACCTAGCGGGAGGACGGGATGAGCAGTTCTTC. Full variable domain (outside the CDR3, taken from reference TRBV7-6 and TRBJ2-1): GAGVSQSPRYKVTKRGQDVALRCDPISGHVSLYWYRQALGQGPEFLTYFNYEAQQDKSGLPNDRFSAERPEGSISTLTIQRTEQRDSAMYRCASSYLAGGRDEQFFGPGTRLTVL.

The V call is TRBV27, the J call TRBJ2-7, with 7 nucleotides matching TRBD2. Germline assignment: CDR1 MNHEY and CDR2 SMNVEV (reference sequence). After removal of 2 bases from V and 5 bases from J, the junction contained 6 bases not matched to a gene. The CDR3 length is 14 residues. CDR3: CASSLRDYSNEQYF. The CDR3 DNA follows: TGTGCCAGCAGTTTAAGGGACTATTCGAACGAGCAGTACTTC.

This clone was seen a few times. This likely traces to a read error, being one base from a far larger clone. The V and J genes are TRBV5-1 and TRBJ2-7; a weak D match, TRBD2 (6 bases). CDR1 and CDR2 from the germline V gene are SGHRS and YFSETQ. There are 14 residues in the CDR3. Trimming removed 0 bases at V and 0 bases at J, with 7 bases between. DNA of the CDR3: TGCGCCAGCAGCTTGGACGGGGGCTCCTACGAGCAGTACTTC. Residues: CASSLDGGSYEQYF.

The sample holds one count of this clone. J is TRBJ1-1 and V is TRBV6-6; a possible D gene is TRBD1 (6 bases). Trimming shortened V by 7 bases and J by 2 bases, and 14 bases separated the two germline ends. The CDR3 has 14 residues. Germline CDR1 is MNHNY and CDR2 is SVGAGI (reference sequence). DNA of the CDR3: TGTGCCAGCACAGGGACATACGGAAACACTGAAGCTTTCTTT. Its translation: CASTGTYGNTEAFF.

The chain couples TRBV6-5 to TRBJ2-5; D call uncertain. Trimming stripped 4 bases from V and 2 bases from J, with 8 bases between. This CDR3 comprises 13 residues. Germline V lookup: CDR1 MNHEY, CDR2 SVGAGI. The CDR3 reads CASSLAEQETQYF. CDR3 in DNA: TGTGCCAGCAGTTTGGCAGAACAAGAGACCCAGTACTTC.

The V and J genes are TRBV5-1 and TRBJ2-2, with TRBD2 matching over 7 bases. With 2 bases clipped from V and 2 bases from J, the junction kept 6 bases outside the gene matches. This CDR3 spans 16 amino acids. Looked up from germline, CDR1 is SGHRS and CDR2 is YFSETQ. CDR3 DNA sequence: TGCGCCAGCAGCTTCACCCCTAGCGGAAACACCGGGGAGCTGTTTTTT. Amino acid sequence: CASSFTPSGNTGELFF.

The chain couples TRBV15 to TRBJ2-7; 10 nucleotides match TRBD2. V lost 0 bases to trimming and J lost 4 bases; unmatched junction nucleotides: 3. CDR3 length equals 15 residues. Germline V gives CDR1 LNHNV, CDR2 YYDKDF (reference sequence). In DNA, the CDR3 is TGTGCCACCAGCAGAGATGGGACTAGCGTTTACGAGCAGTACTTC. Translation: CATSRDGTSVYEQYF.

This clone was detected only once. The chain is built from TRBV9 and TRBJ2-7, with a tentative D call TRBD1 (6 bases). This CDR3 spans 14 amino acids. The V and J ends lost 2 bases and 0 bases respectively, with 9 bases between them. Looked up from germline, CDR1 is SGDLS and CDR2 is YYNGEE. The DNA of the CDR3 is TGTGCCAGCAGCGTGGACAGCCCCTCCTACGAGCAGTACTTC. This codes for CASSVDSPSYEQYF.

The chain combines TRBV10-3 with TRBJ2-5; maybe TRBD1 (5 bases). Germline lookup yields CDR1 ENHRY and CDR2 SYGVKD. V was trimmed by 5 bases and J by 2 bases, leaving 18 bases between them. The length of the CDR3 is 16 residues. CDR3 sequence (DNA): TGTGCCATCAGTTACCAGGGTGGGGTCACACAAGAGACCCAGTACTTC. It yields the protein CAISYQGGVTQETQYF.

This chain joins TRBV7-2 and TRBJ2-1; D might be TRBD2 (6 bases). V lost 6 bases, J lost 4 bases, and 16 bases lay in between. Germline CDR1 and CDR2: SGHTA and FQGNSA. The CDR3 runs to 15 residues. The CDR3 protein is CASRLTRVGYNEQFF. As DNA, the CDR3 is TGTGCCAGCAGGCTGACTAGAGTGGGGTACAATGAGCAGTTCTTC.

This chain connects TRBV19 to TRBJ2-2, with D possibly TRBD2 on 5 matching bases. V lost 10 bases and J 0 bases, leaving 18 bases between the germline ends. The CDR3 is 16 residues long. Germline lookup yields CDR1 LNHDA and CDR2 SQIVND (reference sequence). CDR3: CATNPEGYANTGELFF. The CDR3 region has the DNA TGTGCCACTAACCCTGAGGGTTACGCGAACACCGGGGAGCTGTTTTTT.

The genes are TRBV27 and TRBJ2-7; D is undetermined. The CDR3 spans 10 residues. Germline lookup yields CDR1 MNHEY and CDR2 SMNVEV (reference sequence). The V gene lost 5 bases and the J gene lost 3 bases, with 2 bases spanning the gap. The chain's CDR3 is CASSLYEQYF. The DNA for the CDR3 is TGTGCCAGCAGTCTCTACGAGCAGTACTTC.

The J gene is TRBJ2-5, the V gene TRBV7-9; 7 nucleotides align to TRBD1. CDR1 and CDR2 (germline): SEHNR, FQNEAQ (reference sequence). V dropped 5 bases and J dropped 4; count of bases not matched to a gene: 13. There are 16 residues in the CDR3. Written as DNA, the CDR3 is TGTGCCAGCAGCGAAACGACAGGGCGTTTGGCAGAGACCCAGTACTTC. It specifies CASSETTGRLAETQYF.

The chain carries TRBV18 and TRBJ1-1; no clear D gene. Germline lookup yields CDR1 KGHSH and CDR2 LQKENI. This CDR3 comprises 15 residues. The ends were cut back, 3 bases at V and 0 bases at J, with 11 bases in the middle. The CDR3 sequence: CASSPGSRLNTEAFF. CDR3 nucleotide sequence: TGTGCCAGCTCACCGGGCAGCAGACTGAACACTGAAGCTTTCTTT. Full variable domain (remainder filled in from reference TRBV18 and TRBJ1-1): NAGVMQNPRHLVRRRGQEARLRCSPMKGHSHVYWYRQLPEEGLKFMVYLQKENIIDESGMPKERFSAEFPKEGPSILRIQQVVRGDSAAYFCASSPGSRLNTEAFFGQGTRLTVV.

This rearrangement joins TRBV28 to TRBJ2-1; 9 bases are shared with TRBD2. This CDR3 has 15 amino acids. J lost 4 bases, V lost 3 bases, and 4 bases had no gene match. Germline V lookup: CDR1 MDHEN, CDR2 SYDVKM. CDR3 protein: CASSFGLAGYNEQFF. For the CDR3, the DNA is TGTGCCAGCAGTTTTGGGCTAGCGGGGTACAATGAGCAGTTCTTC.

The chain joins TRBV11-2 to TRBJ2-1; 10 bases agree with TRBD2. CDR3 length: 15 amino acids. Trimming removed 5 bases from V and 7 bases from J; junction bases left unmatched: 8. From germline, CDR1 is SGHAT and CDR2 FQNNGV. The CDR3, as DNA: TGTGCCAGCAGCCCAGACAGCGGGAGGGGAAATGAGCAGTTCTTC. Residues: CASSPDSGRGNEQFF.

V and J are TRBV7-9 and TRBJ2-1; 8 bases agree with TRBD2. Germline V gives CDR1 SEHNR, CDR2 FQNEAQ (reference sequence). J lost 3 bases, V lost 7 bases, and 8 bases had no gene match. This CDR3 contains 15 residues. The CDR3 protein is CASTKAGVNYNEQFF. The CDR3 nucleotides are TGTGCCAGCACCAAAGCGGGAGTAAACTACAATGAGCAGTTCTTC.

The rearrangement links TRBV30 to TRBJ1-2, with D possibly matching TRBD1 (6 bases). The V end was cut by 0 bases, the J end by 8 bases, with 22 bases between. Germline V gene data show CDR1 as GTSNPN and CDR2 as SVGIG (reference sequence). The CDR3 is 16 amino acids. The CDR3 DNA sequence: TGTGCCTGGAGTGTACTCGGGCAATGGGGGCAGAGGGGCTACACCTTC. It yields the protein CAWSVLGQWGQRGYTF. Full variable domain (rest looked up from reference TRBV30 and TRBJ1-2): SQTIHQWPATLVQPVGSPLSLECTVEGTSNPNLYWYRQAAGRGLQLLFYSVGIGQISSEVPQNLSASRPQDRQFILSSKKLLLSDSGFYLCAWSVLGQWGQRGYTFGSGTRLTVV.

This sequence joins TRBV10-3 and TRBJ1-5; 7 nucleotides match TRBD1. Germline V CDR1 and CDR2: ENHRY, SYGVKD. This CDR3 has 14 residues. Germline trimming cut 3 bases from V and 2 bases from J; bases unmatched to any gene: 1. CDR3 nucleotides: TGTGCCATCAGTGACACAGGGGGCAATCAGCCCCAGCATTTT. It is translated as CAISDTGGNQPQHF.

The gene calls are TRBV4-3 and TRBJ1-3; no clear D. In germline, CDR1 is LGHNA, CDR2 YSLEER. The CDR3 spans 15 residues. Trimming removed 2 bases from V and 0 bases from J, with 8 bases in between. In DNA, the CDR3 is TGCGCCAGCAGCCAAACCGGGAGCTCTGGAAACACCATATATTTT. Its protein product is CASSQTGSSGNTIYF.

The rearrangement joins TRBV19 to TRBJ2-7, with a possible D match to TRBD2 (5 bases). The CDR3 totals 14 residues. Germline V lookup: CDR1 LNHDA, CDR2 SQIVND (reference sequence). The V and J ends lost 5 bases and 5 bases respectively, with 16 bases between them. The chain's CDR3 is CASSPGVAIHEQYF. The CDR3 nucleotides are TGTGCCAGTAGTCCCGGGGTAGCGATCCACGAGCAGTACTTC.

This chain connects TRBV5-3 to TRBJ2-4, with no clear D. TRBV5-3 is given ORF status, its function remaining uncertain. The V and J ends lost 3 bases and 1 base respectively, with 14 bases between them. The CDR3 runs 16 residues. The CDR3 loop is CARSCDCYLAKNIQYF. CDR3 in DNA: TGTGCCAGAAGCTGCGACTGTTATCTCGCCAAAAACATTCAGTACTTC.

In the case of this clone: Different DNA sequences within this sample yield the same CDR3. The chain joins TRBV15 to TRBJ2-1, with 7 bases matching TRBD2. Germline V gene sequence: CDR1 LNHNV, CDR2 YYDKDF (reference sequence). The V and J ends lost 5 bases and 8 bases, in that order; junction bases with no gene match: 15. This CDR3 has 16 amino acids. This chain's CDR3 is CATSVASGQGWDEQFF. As DNA, the CDR3 is TGTGCCACCAGCGTGGCTAGCGGCCAAGGGTGGGATGAGCAGTTCTTC.

This chain uses TRBV7-2 with TRBJ1-4; D might be TRBD1 (6 bases). Germline CDR1 SGHTA, CDR2 FQGNSA. Deletions cut 4 bases from V and 8 bases from J, with 8 bases between. The CDR3 runs to 12 residues. DNA of the CDR3: TGTGCCAGCAGCTCGCAGGGGGAAAAACTGTTTTTT. This encodes CASSSQGEKLFF.

The chain is built from TRBV27 and TRBJ1-2, with 10 bases that match TRBD1. Trimming removed 4 bases from V and 7 bases from J; junction bases left unmatched: 9. The germline gives CDR1 MNHEY, CDR2 SMNVEV (reference sequence). The CDR3 is made up of 15 amino acids. The CDR3 DNA reads TGTGCCAGCAGTTCGGGAGGGACAGGGGTCTTTGGCTACACCTTC. Protein: CASSSGGTGVFGYTF.

In this sample, this clone turned up once. The chain recombines TRBV11-2 with TRBJ2-1, with D uncertain. Trimming shortened V by 5 bases and J by 6 bases, and 8 bases separated the two germline ends. Per germline, CDR1 SGHAT and CDR2 FQNNGV. CDR3 length equals 12 residues. The CDR3 spells CASSRLSNEQFF. The DNA for the CDR3 is TGTGCCAGCAGCCGACTGTCCAATGAGCAGTTCTTC.

This clone appeared a single time. The J gene is TRBJ2-3, the V gene TRBV6-5, with D possibly being TRBD2 (6 bases). CDR3 size: 16 residues. Trimming stripped 0 bases from V and 0 bases from J, with 10 bases between. Looked up from germline, CDR1 is MNHEY and CDR2 is SVGAGI. CDR3 amino acids: CASSYSRTISTDTQYF. Written as DNA, the CDR3 is TGTGCCAGCAGTTACTCCCGGACTATAAGCACAGATACGCAGTATTTT.